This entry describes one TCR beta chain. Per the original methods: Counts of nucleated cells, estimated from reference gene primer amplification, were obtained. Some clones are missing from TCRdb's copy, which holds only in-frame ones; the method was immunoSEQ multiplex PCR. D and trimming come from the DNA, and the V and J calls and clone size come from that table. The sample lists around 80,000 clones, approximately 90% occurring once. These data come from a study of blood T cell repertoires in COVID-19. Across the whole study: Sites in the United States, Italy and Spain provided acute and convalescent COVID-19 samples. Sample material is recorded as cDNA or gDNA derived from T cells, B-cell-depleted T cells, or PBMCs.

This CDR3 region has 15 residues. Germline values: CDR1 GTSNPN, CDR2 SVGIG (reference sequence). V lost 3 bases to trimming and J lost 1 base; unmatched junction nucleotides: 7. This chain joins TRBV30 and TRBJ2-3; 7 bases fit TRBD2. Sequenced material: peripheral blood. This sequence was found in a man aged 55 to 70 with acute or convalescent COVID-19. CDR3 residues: CAWRKERGRTDTQYF. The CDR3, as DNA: TGTGCCTGGAGGAAAGAGCGGGGCCGCACAGATACGCAGTATTTT.